The sequence of this TCR beta chain was determined in a study of blood T cells in healthy people across ages. Trimming stripped 5 bases from V and 11 bases from J, with 24 bases between. The CDR3 totals 15 residues. Germline loops: CDR1 MNHEY, CDR2 SVGAGI. Next came a second PCR, run for about 7 to 12 cycles, which used a sample-barcoded 5' primer along with a J-beta primer mix. One entry per CDR3 protein, called by TCRdb with MiXCR from the 5' RACE reads. Found here are about 1.5 million distinct CDR3 sequences, less than 45% of them singletons; the top ten hold less than 5%. The sequence derives from a woman between 18 and 30 years old in good health. J is TRBJ2-5 and V is TRBV6-5; D is unresolved. Material: blood. CDR3 loop: CASSTPYRESNEQYF. The CDR3 DNA reads as TGTGCCAGCAGTACCCCCTACCGTGAGTCCAATGAGCAGTACTTC.